The TCR beta chain under discussion was sequenced for a study of cytotoxic CD8 clonotypes in ibrutinib-treated CLL. Overall study context: The patient breakdown showed ten to eleven relapsed/refractory and approximately 15 treatment-naive cases, with fewer than 18 IGHV unmutated. Samples averaged roughly 280,000 productive templates and 90,000 to 100,000 productive rearrangements. Notes on the study in general: In comparison with age-matched healthy donors, baseline clonality was higher and tracked circulating CD8+ T-cell counts.

Regarding this clone: Antigen unknown.

Using immunoSEQ multiplex PCR, the repertoire was profiled, and TCRdb retains in-frame clones only, with some absent. The table records about 150,000 clones, around three quarters of them present only once. Germline V gene lookup returns CDR1 MNHNS and CDR2 SASEGT. V gave up 6 bases and J gave up 1 base, with 13 bases separating them. CDR3 size: 14 residues. The clonotype was recovered from a human donor with chronic lymphocytic leukemia. The source material was PBMCs, sampled after 12 months of ibrutinib treatment. The chain uses TRBV6-1 and TRBJ2-7, with no clear D. CDR3 region: CASRGRYPSYEQYF. Here the CDR3 DNA reads TGTGCCAGCAGGGGCAGGTATCCTTCCTACGAGCAGTACTTC.